The source of this T cell receptor beta chain is a study of CD4 and CD8 cells across lung adenocarcinoma regions. There are 17 residues in the CDR3. With 5 bases clipped from V and 5 bases from J, the junction kept 13 bases outside the gene matches. Germline V gene lookup returns CDR1 SGHDN and CDR2 FVKESK. One entry per CDR3 protein results from TCRdb running MiXCR on the PCR reads. Of 13,000 or so distinct CDR3 sequences listed, around 40% are singletons. This clonotype was picked up many times. The chain carries TRBV14 and TRBJ2-1; 9 bases are shared with TRBD2. The clonotype was recovered from a male donor with lung adenocarcinoma. The CD4 and CD8 labels of this study may be unreliable. The sequencing input was CD4+ T cells from the center of a lung tumor. The CDR3 nucleotides are TGTGCCAGCAGCAAAAGAGCGGCTAGCGGGGTGGACAATGAGCAGTTCTTC. The encoded protein is CASSKRAASGVDNEQFF.